These T cell receptor beta chains were read from a single sample in a study of blood T cells in healthy people across ages. TCRdb reprocessed the 5' RACE reads with MiXCR, giving one entry per CDR3 protein. The sample contains 850,000 to 1,000,000 distinct CDR3 sequences, about 48% of which appear only once. The sequenced sample consisted of blood. These TCRs come from a man aged 25 to 40 in good health. The CDR3 runs from the conserved cysteine through the conserved F or W. The D gene is left open where the match is weak. Clone size, where shown, is once, few, many, or a class for clones that have expanded.

clone size: few; V gene: TRBV29-1; J gene: TRBJ1-1; D gene: TRBD1; CDR3 DNA: TGCAGCGTTGAAGAACAGGGGGCCACTGAAGCTTTCTTT; CDR3 protein: CSVEEQGATEAFF
clone size: once; V gene: TRBV5-1; J gene: TRBJ1-1; D gene: NA; CDR3 DNA: TGCGCCAGCAGTCTCTCCATTACGAACACTGAAGCTTTCTTT; CDR3 protein: CASSLSITNTEAFF
clone size: NA; V gene: TRBV9; J gene: TRBJ2-5; D gene: NA; CDR3 DNA: TGTGCCAGCAGCGTAGGAGGAGAGTCAGAGACCCAGTACTTC; CDR3 protein: CASSVGGESETQYF
clone size: NA; V gene: TRBV27; J gene: TRBJ2-5; D gene: TRBD1; CDR3 DNA: TGTGCCAGCAGGACAGGGATGGAGACCCAGTACTTC; CDR3 protein: CASRTGMETQYF
clone size: few; V gene: TRBV9; J gene: TRBJ2-7; D gene: NA; CDR3 DNA: TGTGCCAGCAGCGTAGGGTACCAGGGGATCTACGAGCAGTACTTC; CDR3 protein: CASSVGYQGIYEQYF
clone size: NA; V gene: TRBV5-1; J gene: TRBJ2-1; D gene: NA; CDR3 DNA: TGCGCCAGCAGCTTGCGGCAGGCGGCAGGGAATGAGCAGTTCTTC; CDR3 protein: CASSLRQAAGNEQFF
clone size: few; V gene: TRBV11-2; J gene: TRBJ2-1; D gene: NA; CDR3 DNA: TGTGCCAGCAGCTTTAGACTAGAGGCTAGAAATGAGCAGTTCTTC; CDR3 protein: CASSFRLEARNEQFF
clone size: few; V gene: TRBV30; J gene: TRBJ2-6; D gene: NA; CDR3 DNA: TGTGCCTGGAGTGTACGGGGCGTCCTGACTTTC; CDR3 protein: CAWSVRGVLTF
clone size: NA; V gene: TRBV20-1; J gene: TRBJ1-5; D gene: NA; CDR3 DNA: TGCAGTGCTAGTACCCCGCGGGGCAGAAATCAGCCCCAGCATTTT; CDR3 protein: CSASTPRGRNQPQHF
clone size: NA; V gene: TRBV4-1; J gene: TRBJ1-2; D gene: NA; CDR3 DNA: TGCGCCAGCAGCCTTGCCGGGGCGCGGCGATATGGCTACACCTTC; CDR3 protein: CASSLAGARRYGYTF